This T cell receptor beta chain was captured in a study of T cells in Graves' hyperthyroidism and ophthalmopathy. The germline V gene encodes CDR1 SQVTM and CDR2 ANQGSEA. The CDR3 covers 13 residues. Trimming shortened V by 7 bases and J by 4 bases, and 16 bases separated the two germline ends. RNA transcripts provided the source from which TCR beta CDR3 regions were amplified. Initially, a first-round RT-PCR of the TCR CDR3 employed the HTBI primer set. TCRdb independently ran MiXCR on the multiplex PCR reads; one entry per CDR3 protein. Here the sample spans approximately 300,000 distinct CDR3 sequences, roughly a fifth being singletons. This clonotype was counted many times.

The V and J genes are TRBV29-1 and TRBJ1-1, with a possible D match to TRBD1 (5 bases). This receptor was obtained from a man in his forties or fifties with Graves' ophthalmopathy. What was sequenced was blood. DNA for the CDR3: TGCAGCGCCGAGGGGCAGGGAGCCACTGAAGCTTTCTTT. This encodes CSAEGQGATEAFF.